The 8 T cell receptor beta chains reported below all come from one sample, sequenced in a study of T cell repertoires in cytomegalovirus infection. TCRdb fed the reads into MiXCR, producing one record per CDR3 protein. The sample contains about 310,000 distinct CDR3 sequences, about 9.2% of which appear only once. The sequencing sample was made of PBMCs. The receptors were sampled from a human donor in good health (CMV status not recorded). Some clones in this sample may be carry-over from other donors' samples.

The chain joins TRBV6-2 or TRBV6-3 to TRBJ1-2, with D perhaps TRBD1 (6 bases). The CDR3 length is 14 residues. From germline, CDR1 is MNHEY and CDR2 SVGEGT. Trimming removed 2 bases from V and 0 bases from J, with 7 bases in between. The CDR3 here is CASSYEGANYGYTF. The CDR3 DNA sequence: TGTGCCAGCAGTTACGAGGGGGCTAACTATGGCTACACCTTC.

On this clonotype: A much larger clone lies one base from this, so it may be a read error. CDR3 residues: CSSGWTSGGDEQFF. CDR3 DNA sequence: TGTTCCAGCGGCTGGACTAGCGGCGGGGATGAGCAGTTCTTC. This chain joins TRBV2 and TRBJ2-1; 10 bases match TRBD2. Germline V CDR1 and CDR2: SNHLY, FYNNEI. This CDR3 has 14 amino acids.

The table lists this clonotype with a few counts. The chain is built from TRBV28 and TRBJ2-2; 9 nucleotides align to TRBD2. V was clipped by 1 base and J by 8 bases; unmatched bases: 8. The CDR3 spans 16 residues. Germline V gene data show CDR1 as MDHEN and CDR2 as SYDVKM. DNA of the CDR3: TGTGCCAGCAGTTTATTGACTAGCGGACTTCAGGGGGAGCTGTTTTTT. Amino acid sequence: CASSLLTSGLQGELFF.

This clonotype was detected many times. V gene TRBV12-3 or TRBV12-4 combines with J gene TRBJ1-5, with unresolved D. CDR3 length equals 15 residues. V was clipped by 7 bases and J by 0 bases, with 13 bases between them. In nucleotides, the CDR3 is TGTGCCAGCACCGCCGACGGTTATAGCAATCAGCCCCAGCATTTT. Translated: CASTADGYSNQPQHF.

This clonotype was detected only a few times. Here the CDR3 reads CASSQLPNEQFF. The CDR3 DNA reads as TGTGCCAGCAGCCAACTTCCGAATGAGCAGTTCTTC. This rearrangement joins TRBV3-1 to TRBJ2-1; D is undetermined. From germline, CDR1 is LGHDT and CDR2 YNNKEL (reference sequence). V was pared by 2 bases and J by 7 bases, with 6 bases between. This CDR3 region has 12 residues.

The gene calls are TRBV5-1 and TRBJ2-1, with TRBD1 matching 9 bases. Losses at the gene ends were 0 bases for V and 7 bases for J; bases not matched to a gene: 8. The germline V gene has CDR1 SGHRS and CDR2 YFSETQ. This CDR3 spans 16 amino acids. The CDR3 loop is CASSLGRTGVGNEQFF. CDR3 in DNA: TGCGCCAGCAGCTTGGGAAGGACAGGGGTCGGGAATGAGCAGTTCTTC. The whole variable domain, remainder taken from reference TRBV5-1 and TRBJ2-1, is KAGVTQTPRYLIKTRGQQVTLSCSPISGHRSVSWYQQTPGQGLQFLFEYFSETQRNKGNFPGRFSGRQFSNSRSEMNVSTLELGDSALYLCASSLGRTGVGNEQFFGPGTRLTVL.

This clonotype was counted only a few times. J is TRBJ2-5 and V is TRBV5-1; 10 bases fit TRBD2. Germline loops: CDR1 SGHRS, CDR2 YFSETQ. The CDR3 consists of 15 residues. The junction had 7 bases not matched to a gene; V was cut back by 0 bases and J by 8 bases. CDR3 protein: CASSLELAGLATQYF. CDR3 coding DNA: TGCGCCAGCAGCTTGGAACTAGCGGGGTTGGCTACCCAGTACTTC.

This clonotype was found many times. This chain connects TRBV29-1 to TRBJ1-1; 12 bases map to TRBD1. V gave up 2 bases and J gave up 8 bases; unmatched junction bases: 3. The CDR3 sequence is 13 residues long. Germline V gene data show CDR1 as SQVTM and CDR2 as ANQGSEA. The CDR3 DNA is TGCAGCGTTGAAAGGGACAGGGGGCGAGAAGCTTTCTTT. It encodes CSVERDRGREAFF.